A selection of T cell receptor beta chains follows, all from one sample in a study of blood T cell repertoires in COVID-19. Here immunoSEQ multiplex PCR was the method, and the copy in TCRdb shows in-frame clones only, minus some. Among roughly 200,000 clones, about 86% were seen once, and the ten largest hold approximately 3%. Material: PBMCs or T cells enriched from blood (not recorded which). The receptors stem from a woman aged 50 to 60 in a cohort exposed to, infected with or recovered from COVID-19 (not recorded which). Each CDR3 is given with its conserved first and last residue. A D gene is named only where the DNA matches it firmly. Rows may omit the clone size; those that give it use once, few, many or a size class.

once	TRBD2	TRBV18	TRBJ2-1	CASSRRLAGGRNEQFF	TGTGCCAGCTCGCGCAGACTAGCGGGGGGCCGCAATGAGCAGTTCTTC
.	TRBD2	TRBV5-1	TRBJ2-5	CASSIPRGGPQETQYF	TGCGCCAGCAGCATACCCCGGGGGGGCCCACAAGAGACCCAGTACTTC
.	.	TRBV3-1/TRBV3-2	TRBJ1-5	CASSLGSGGNQPQHF	TGTGCCAGCAGCCTCGGATCGGGGGGCAATCAGCCCCAGCATTTT
.	TRBD1	TRBV7-2	TRBJ1-5	CASSSQGAADQPQHF	TGTGCCAGCAGCTCACAGGGGGCCGCGGATCAGCCCCAGCATTTT
.	TRBD1	TRBV29-1	TRBJ1-1	CSVSGTGYFGVNTEAFF	TGCAGCGTCTCCGGGACAGGGTACTTTGGAGTGAACACTGAAGCTTTCTTT
.	.	TRBV25-1	TRBJ2-3	CASCLTTDTQYF	TGTGCCAGTTGTCTTACTACAGATACGCAGTATTTT
.	.	TRBV3-1/TRBV3-2	TRBJ1-2	CASSQDERGSYGYTF	TGTGCCAGCAGCCAAGATGAAAGGGGCTCCTATGGCTACACCTTC
.	TRBD1	TRBV7-2	TRBJ2-1	CASRGQGGVYNEQFF	TGTGCCAGCAGGGGACAGGGGGGGGTATACAATGAGCAGTTCTTC
.	TRBD1	TRBV3-1/TRBV3-2	TRBJ1-1	CASSRPGQQNTEAFF	TGTGCCAGCAGCCGACCGGGACAGCAGAACACTGAAGCTTTCTTT
.	.	TRBV6-5	TRBJ1-1	CASAAGYGTEAFF	TGTGCCAGTGCGGCGGGGTATGGCACTGAAGCTTTCTTT
.	.	TRBV9	TRBJ2-5	CASSVVGEVRETQYF	TGTGCCAGCAGCGTTGTGGGGGAGGTCCGAGAGACCCAGTACTTC
.	.	TRBV4-3	TRBJ1-3	CASSQDSRGVGNTIYF	TGCGCCAGCAGCCAAGATTCCAGGGGAGTCGGAAACACCATATATTTT
.	TRBD1	TRBV5-1	TRBJ1-6	CASRPGQGNSPLHF	TGCGCCAGCAGGCCGGGACAGGGGAATTCACCCCTCCACTTT
.	.	TRBV5-1	TRBJ1-3	CASSIGNTIYF	TGCGCCAGCAGTATCGGAAACACCATATATTTT
.	.	TRBV28	TRBJ1-6	CASSFRALFQDAGENSPLHF	TGTGCCAGCAGTTTCCGAGCTCTCTTTCAGGACGCCGGGGAGAATTCACCCCTCCACTTT
once	.	TRBV19	TRBJ1-5	CASSIIGARDQPQHF	TGTGCCAGTAGTATCATAGGGGCGCGCGACCAGCCCCAGCATTTT
once	.	TRBV7-2	TRBJ1-6	CASSSSGGLVNSPLHF	TGTGCCAGCAGCTCATCGGGGGGACTAGTTAATTCACCCCTCCACTTT
once	.	TRBV11-3	TRBJ1-1	CASSLQGNTEAFF	TGTGCCAGCAGTTTACAGGGGAACACTGAAGCTTTCTTT
once	TRBD2	TRBV5-1	TRBJ2-1	CASSLESAGGYNEQFF	TGCGCCAGCAGCTTGGAGTCGGCGGGGGGTTACAATGAGCAGTTCTTC
.	.	TRBV7-9	TRBJ2-3	CASSFFGITDTQYF	TGTGCCAGCAGCTTTTTCGGGATCACAGATACGCAGTATTTT
.	.	TRBV7-2	TRBJ2-5	CATRRVGETQYF	TGTGCCACTCGGCGGGTAGGGGAGACCCAGTACTTC
few	.	TRBV15	TRBJ1-2	CATSIAQGIYGYTF	TGTGCCACCAGCATAGCCCAGGGGATCTATGGCTACACCTTC
.	.	TRBV19	TRBJ1-1	CASSIGQMNTEAFF	TGTGCCAGTAGTATCGGACAGATGAACACTGAAGCTTTCTTT
.	.	TRBV25-1	TRBJ1-2	CASRTGDYGYTF	TGTGCCAGCAGAACGGGAGACTATGGCTACACCTTC
.	.	TRBV30	TRBJ2-3	CAWSVGGGYTDTQYF	TGTGCCTGGAGTGTAGGGGGGGGATACACAGATACGCAGTATTTT
.	.	TRBV28	TRBJ1-1	CASSLTRQRNTEAFF	TGTGCCAGCAGTCTAACCCGACAGAGGAACACTGAAGCTTTCTTT